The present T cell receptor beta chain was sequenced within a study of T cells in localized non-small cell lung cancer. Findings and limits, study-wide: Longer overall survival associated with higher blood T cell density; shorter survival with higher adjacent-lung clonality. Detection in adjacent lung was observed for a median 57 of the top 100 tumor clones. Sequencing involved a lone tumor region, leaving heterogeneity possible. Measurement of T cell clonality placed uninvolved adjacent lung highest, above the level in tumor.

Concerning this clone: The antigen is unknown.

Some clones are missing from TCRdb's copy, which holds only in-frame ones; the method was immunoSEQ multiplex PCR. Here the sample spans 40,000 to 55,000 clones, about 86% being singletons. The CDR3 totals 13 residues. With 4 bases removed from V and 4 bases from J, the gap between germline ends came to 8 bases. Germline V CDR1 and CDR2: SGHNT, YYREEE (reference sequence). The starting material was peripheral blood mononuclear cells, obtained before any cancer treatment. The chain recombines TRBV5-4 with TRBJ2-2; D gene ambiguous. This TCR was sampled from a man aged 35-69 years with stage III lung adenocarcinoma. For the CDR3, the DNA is TGTGCCAGCAGCCTCCCTGGCACCGGGGAGCTGTTTTTT. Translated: CASSLPGTGELFF.